This T cell receptor beta chain was sequenced during a study of T cells in Graves' hyperthyroidism and ophthalmopathy. Findings and limits, study-wide: Ophthalmopathy prediction by the model preceded onset by a median about 6 months.

TCR beta CDR3 sequences were amplified from RNA transcripts. TCR CDR3 underwent first-round RT-PCR with the HTBI primer set. TCRdb called the multiplex PCR reads again in MiXCR, with one record for every CDR3 protein. The table lists roughly 660,000 distinct CDR3 sequences, roughly 17% of them singletons. Points on this clonotype: Its antigen is not identified.

The ends were cut back, 6 bases at V and 5 bases at J, with 19 bases in the middle. This CDR3 contains 15 residues. CDR1 and CDR2 (germline): MDHEN, SYDVKM. The J gene is TRBJ1-1, the V gene TRBV28, with a tentative D call TRBD1 (6 bases). The sequenced sample consisted of blood. The source of this sequence is a middle-aged man with Graves' hyperthyroidism. The CDR3 here is CASRPRGVIKTEAFF. DNA of the CDR3: TGTGCCAGCAGACCGAGGGGGGTGATTAAGACTGAAGCTTTCTTT. Full variable domain (missing parts from reference TRBV28 and TRBJ1-1): DVKVTQSSRYLVKRTGEKVFLECVQDMDHENMFWYRQDPGLGLRLIYFSYDVKMKEKGDIPEGYSVSREKKERFSLILESASTNQTSMYLCASRPRGVIKTEAFFGQGTRLTVV.